This entry lists 30 T cell receptor beta chains sequenced from one sample in a study of CD8 T cells in ankylosing spondylitis. TCRdb re-derived calls from the 5' RACE reads in MiXCR, one entry per CDR3 protein. This repertoire shows about 140,000 distinct CDR3 sequences, roughly 8.3% found once; its top ten account for 6% to 8%. The sequenced material came from synovial fluid, either unsorted or a sorted T cell fraction (not recorded which). All receptors derive from a male donor with ankylosing spondylitis.

This clonotype turned up a few times. The chain recombines TRBV7-2 with TRBJ2-7, with 8 bases that match TRBD2. CDR3 length equals 16 residues. Germline V gene sequence: CDR1 SGHTA, CDR2 FQGNSA. V lost 5 bases, J lost 3 bases, and 12 bases stayed unmatched. The CDR3 bases are TGTGCCAGCAGCCTGGAAGGGGGTGCGGGAGGCTACGAGCAGTACTTC. Protein sequence: CASSLEGGAGGYEQYF.

This clonotype was observed at least ten times. This chain joins TRBV6-4 and TRBJ1-2, with TRBD1 as a possible D gene (6 bases). The V and J ends lost 4 bases and 8 bases respectively, with 14 bases between them. Per the germline V gene, CDR1 is MRHNA and CDR2 is SNTAGT. The CDR3 extends over 13 amino acids. Written as DNA, the CDR3 is TGTGCCAGCAGTGCCGAGCTGGGGGGCGGCTACACCTTC. This encodes CASSAELGGGYTF.

This clonotype was seen at least ten times. The DNA of the CDR3 is TGTGCCATCGGCAACCGGGACAGGGGCAACACCGGGGAGCTGTTTTTT. This sequence encodes CAIGNRDRGNTGELFF. The chain joins TRBV10-3 to TRBJ2-2, with 10 bases that match TRBD1. The CDR3 sequence is 16 residues long. Germline V gene lookup returns CDR1 ENHRY and CDR2 SYGVKD. Germline trimming cut 8 bases from V and 2 bases from J; bases unmatched to any gene: 8.

This clonotype was counted many times. V usage is TRBV5-1 and J usage is TRBJ2-1, with 11 bases lining up with TRBD2. The V and J ends lost 4 bases and 11 bases, in that order; junction bases with no gene match: 8. Germline V gene lookup returns CDR1 SGHRS and CDR2 YFSETQ. This CDR3 comprises 14 residues. CDR3 coding DNA: TGCGCCAGCAGCCAGGGACTAGCGGACGAAAAGCAGTTCTTC. Protein product: CASSQGLADEKQFF.

This clonotype appeared many times. The J gene is TRBJ2-7, the V gene TRBV28, with TRBD2 matching over 14 bases. Germline V CDR1 and CDR2: MDHEN, SYDVKM. The CDR3 totals 14 residues. The V segment lost 6 bases and the J segment 2 bases; nucleotides outside the gene matches: 0. CDR3 region: CASRTSGGAYEQYF. CDR3 coding DNA: TGTGCCAGCAGGACTAGCGGGGGGGCCTACGAGCAGTACTTC.

This clonotype was seen repeatedly, ten times or more. The chain couples TRBV15 to TRBJ1-6, with 8 bases identical to TRBD1. V lost 4 bases, J lost 4 bases, and 12 bases stayed unmatched. CDR1 LNHNV and CDR2 YYDKDF come from the germline V gene (reference sequence). This CDR3 has 18 amino acids. CDR3 residues: CATSIGPHRQGYNSPLHF. The CDR3, as DNA: TGTGCCACCAGCATCGGGCCGCATAGACAGGGGTATAATTCACCCCTCCACTTT.

The chain carries TRBV10-3 and TRBJ2-5, with TRBD2 identical over 16 bases. Per germline, CDR1 ENHRY and CDR2 SYGVKD. This CDR3 is 19 amino acids long. V trimming: 3 bases; J trimming: 5 bases; junction bases outside the gene matches: 12. The CDR3, as DNA: TGTGCCATCAGTGACCGTAAGGGGACTAGCGGGAGGGCCCTTGAGACCCAGTACTTC. Its protein product is CAISDRKGTSGRALETQYF.

The chain links TRBV20-1 to TRBJ2-5; possible D gene TRBD1, 5 bases. The CDR3 runs to 14 residues. The germline gives CDR1 DFQATT, CDR2 SNEGSKA (reference sequence). The V and J ends lost 3 bases and 1 base respectively, with 12 bases between them. CDR3 in DNA: TGCAGTGCTAGGGGTTGGCAGGGCCAAGAGACCCAGTACTTC. This codes for CSARGWQGQETQYF.

Concerning this clonotype itself: This may arise from a read error, as a much more abundant clone is one base away. This rearrangement joins TRBV20-1 to TRBJ2-2; no firm D call. The ends were cut back, 0 bases at V and 8 bases at J, with 7 bases in the middle. The CDR3 is made up of 12 amino acids. Germline V gene data show CDR1 as DFQATT and CDR2 as SNEGSKA (reference sequence). CDR3 region: CSARDCKGELFF. For the CDR3, the DNA is TGCAGTGCTAGAGATTGTAAGGGGGAGCTGTTTTTT.

This clonotype was seen at least ten times. The chain couples TRBV7-2 to TRBJ2-1; D not resolved. Trimming pared 8 bases from V and 6 bases from J, leaving 14 bases between. Germline V lookup: CDR1 SGHTA, CDR2 FQGNSA. The CDR3 extends over 13 amino acids. Here the CDR3 DNA reads TGTGCCAGCTCCAATACTCCGGGCAATGAGCAGTTCTTC. This encodes CASSNTPGNEQFF.

Only a few counts were recorded for this clonotype. This chain joins TRBV20-1 and TRBJ2-1, with 14 bases matching TRBD2. V shed 5 bases, J shed 12 bases, and the junction held 9 bases outside the gene matches. Germline CDR1 DFQATT, CDR2 SNEGSKA (reference sequence). CDR3 length equals 14 residues. The CDR3 region has the DNA TGCAGTGCTTGGACTAGCGGGGGGCTTGTAGGGCAGTTCTTC. It translates to CSAWTSGGLVGQFF.

With regard to this clonotype: One end of the junction varies from germline; a read error may be responsible. This chain links TRBV20-1 with TRBJ2-7; perhaps D is TRBD1 or TRBD2 (5 bases each). Germline assignment: CDR1 DFQATT and CDR2 SNEGSKA (reference sequence). The CDR3 loop spans 13 amino acids. DNA of the CDR3: TGCACTGCTAGAGGAATGACAGACTACGAGCAGCACTTC. This sequence encodes CTARGMTDYEQHF.

This clonotype has just a few counts. The chain uses TRBV28 and TRBJ2-2; TRBD2 matches at 7 bases. The CDR3 spans 15 residues. V shed 6 bases, J shed 3 bases, and the junction held 7 bases outside the gene matches. The germline V gene encodes CDR1 MDHEN and CDR2 SYDVKM. The chain's CDR3 is CASRPPSGYTGELFF. The CDR3 coding sequence is TGTGCCAGCAGGCCACCTAGCGGTTACACCGGGGAGCTGTTTTTT.

The chain couples TRBV4-2 to TRBJ2-1, with 16 bases lining up with TRBD2. This CDR3 comprises 19 residues. With 0 bases clipped from V and 2 bases from J, the junction kept 4 bases outside the gene matches. From germline, CDR1 is LGHNA and CDR2 YNFKEQ. The CDR3 bases are TGTGCCAGCAGCCAAGAAGGGACTAGCGGGAGGGGGGCCTACAATGAGCAGTTCTTC. Translated: CASSQEGTSGRGAYNEQFF.

This clonotype was observed many times. The chain employs TRBV3-1 and TRBJ1-1; D not certain. The CDR3 sequence is 13 residues long. Trimming removed 4 bases from V and 8 bases from J, with 14 bases in between. Germline V gene sequence: CDR1 LGHDT, CDR2 YNNKEL (reference sequence). CDR3 loop: CASSPARTGEAFF. CDR3 DNA: TGTGCCAGCAGCCCCGCGCGTACGGGGGAAGCTTTCTTT.

This clonotype was detected many times. V and J are TRBV2 and TRBJ2-3; D not resolved. The germline V and J ends were trimmed by 4 bases and 3 bases, with 11 bases remaining between them. Germline CDR1 reads SNHLY; CDR2 reads FYNNEI. CDR3 size: 14 residues. CDR3 amino acids: CASSVYTTTDTQYF. The CDR3 DNA reads TGTGCCAGCAGTGTCTATACTACGACAGATACGCAGTATTTT.

Ten or more counts support this clonotype. The chain uses TRBV7-2 and TRBJ2-1; D gene uncertain. With 5 bases removed from V and 4 bases from J, the gap between germline ends came to 12 bases. This CDR3 is 14 amino acids long. Per germline, CDR1 SGHTA and CDR2 FQGNSA. The CDR3 is CASSPRTLYNEQFF. CDR3 sequence (DNA): TGTGCCAGCAGCCCTAGGACCCTATACAATGAGCAGTTCTTC.

This clonotype turned up a few times. CDR3 DNA: TGCAGTGCTAGGAGGGCCTCTGGGGCCAACGTCCTGACTTTC. Amino acids: CSARRASGANVLTF. This chain uses TRBV20-1 with TRBJ2-6, with D possibly matching TRBD2 (5 bases). Trimming left V 3 bases short and J 0 bases short, with 6 bases between. From germline, CDR1 is DFQATT and CDR2 SNEGSKA (reference sequence). The CDR3 loop spans 14 amino acids.

Of note for this clonotype: This sequence may be a read error, since a much larger clone differs from it by one base. A read error is likely, as this CDR3 ends without the conserved phenylalanine or tryptophan. This chain connects TRBV7-9 to TRBJ1-1, with unresolved D. This CDR3 is 14 amino acids long. Looked up from germline, CDR1 is SEHNR and CDR2 is FQNEAQ (reference sequence). V lost 5 bases and J lost 7, with 17 bases in between. CDR3 amino acids: CASSRPRTGIEAFS. The CDR3 region has the DNA TGTGCCAGCAGCCGCCCCAGGACGGGGATTGAAGCTTTCTCT.

This clonotype has more than one count but fewer than ten. This sequence joins TRBV4-1 and TRBJ1-2, with D hard to call. Germline V gene sequence: CDR1 MGHRA, CDR2 YSYEKL. Between the trimmed V and J ends, which lost 1 base and 7 bases, there was a span of 10 bases. The CDR3 is 13 residues long. The CDR3 is CASSQGDGGGYTF. The CDR3 DNA reads as TGCGCCAGCAGCCAAGGAGATGGAGGTGGCTACACCTTC.

In its sample, this clonotype was seen a few times. The J gene is TRBJ1-3, the V gene TRBV12-3 or TRBV12-4, with a weak D call TRBD1 (5 bases). V shed 11 bases and J shed 3 bases, with 26 bases lying between them. This CDR3 is 17 amino acids long. In DNA, the CDR3 is TGTGCCTTCAGTTTGGGCCGGGGCTTCGGTGTTGGAAACACCATATATTTT. It yields the protein CAFSLGRGFGVGNTIYF.

In its sample, this clonotype was seen many times. This chain links TRBV3-1 with TRBJ2-7, with D possibly TRBD1 on 5 matching bases. The germline CDR1 and CDR2 sequences are LGHDT and YNNKEL (reference sequence). The CDR3 consists of 14 residues. The V end was cut by 0 bases, the J end by 4 bases, with 10 bases between. Here the CDR3 DNA reads TGTGCCAGCAGCCAAGAAGGGGTTACGTACGAGCAGTACTTC. Its translation: CASSQEGVTYEQYF.

This clonotype showed up just a few times. The rearrangement uses TRBV6-4 and TRBJ1-2; TRBD1 agrees at 7 bases. Germline V lookup: CDR1 MRHNA, CDR2 SNTAGT. Trimming cost V 6 bases and J 1 base; bases outside gene matches: 2. This CDR3 region has 13 residues. The CDR3 nucleotides are TGTGCCAGCAGGGACAGGAGTAACTATGGCTACACCTTC. This translates into CASRDRSNYGYTF.

CDR3 DNA: TGCGCCAGCAGCTCACAGGGGGGGAACACTGAAGCTTTCTTT. This codes for CASSSQGGNTEAFF. The genes are TRBV5-1 and TRBJ1-1; 8 bases fit TRBD1. Per the germline V gene, CDR1 is SGHRS and CDR2 is YFSETQ. The V gene end was trimmed by 3 bases and the J gene end by 1 base; junction bases not matched to a gene: 2. The CDR3 sequence is 14 residues long.

This clonotype was counted many times. The chain carries TRBV20-1 and TRBJ1-4; D uncertain. Germline CDR1 is DFQATT and CDR2 is SNEGSKA (reference sequence). The V and J ends lost 5 bases and 4 bases respectively, with 14 bases between them. The CDR3 loop spans 14 amino acids. CDR3 in DNA: TGCAGTGCTCCCAAAGGGCGGCTTAATGAAAAACTGTTTTTT. This encodes CSAPKGRLNEKLFF.

This clonotype was observed many times. V usage is TRBV5-6 and J usage is TRBJ2-4, with 11 bases matching TRBD1. With 1 base clipped from V and 0 bases from J, the junction kept 3 bases outside the gene matches. This CDR3 has 17 residues. Germline CDR1 is SGHDT and CDR2 is YYEEEE. The CDR3 DNA sequence: TGTGCCAGCAGCTTGCAAGGACAGGGGGCAGCCAAAAACATTCAGTACTTC. Its translation: CASSLQGQGAAKNIQYF.

The chain employs TRBV12-3 or TRBV12-4 and TRBJ1-1; D may be TRBD1 (5 bases). CDR3 size: 18 residues. The DNA of the CDR3 is TGTACCCTCAGTTTAGCGCTAGGAGGGGCCGAAGGGAACACTGAAGCTTTCTTT. Protein sequence: CTLSLALGGAEGNTEAFF.

This clonotype was seen a handful of times. The chain has TRBV24-1 and TRBJ2-5; D gene uncertain. The CDR3 runs to 16 residues. V lost 4 bases, J lost 3 bases, and 17 bases lay in between. Looked up from germline, CDR1 is KGHDR and CDR2 is SFDVKD. The CDR3 DNA is TGTGCCACCAGTGAACGTGACTCTCTGGTGGAAGAGACCCAGTACTTC. Amino acids: CATSERDSLVEETQYF.

The V gene is TRBV6-1, the J gene TRBJ1-2; D remains unclear. The CDR3 contains 14 residues. Trimming removed 2 bases at V and 7 bases at J, with 14 bases between. Looked up from germline, CDR1 is MNHNS and CDR2 is SASEGT. This CDR3 is CASSEWEGDIGYTF. CDR3 sequence (DNA): TGTGCCAGCAGTGAATGGGAGGGAGACATTGGCTACACCTTC.

Ten or more counts support this clonotype. The rearrangement uses TRBV20-1 and TRBJ2-7, with 8 bases fitting TRBD2. This CDR3 is 13 amino acids long. CDR1 is DFQATT, CDR2 SNEGSKA, per germline (reference sequence). V was pared by 6 bases and J by 6 bases, with 10 bases of the junction left unmatched. CDR3 DNA sequence: TGCAGTGCCCAGGGAGTAGCGGGACTCGAGCAGTACTTC. Amino acids: CSAQGVAGLEQYF.